The 21 T cell receptor beta chains below were found in one sample sequenced in a study of blood T cells in healthy people across ages. A J-beta primer mix and a sample-barcoded 5' primer were used in a second PCR of about 6 to 12 cycles. TCRdb re-analysed the 5' RACE reads in MiXCR, keeping a single row per CDR3 protein. Among roughly 720,000 distinct CDR3 sequences listed, roughly 50% were seen once. Sample: blood. The receptors were sampled from an elderly man in good health.

This rearrangement joins TRBV3-1 to TRBJ1-2; 11 nucleotides line up with TRBD1. With V trimmed by 3 bases and J by 0 bases, 6 bases remained unmatched. The CDR3 spans 17 residues. CDR1 and CDR2 from the germline V gene are LGHDT and YNNKEL (reference sequence). As DNA, the CDR3 is TGTGCCAGCAGCCATCCCCCGGGACAGGGGGCTAACTATGGCTACACCTTC. Its protein product is CASSHPPGQGANYGYTF.

This chain joins TRBV14 and TRBJ2-5; no clear D gene. Germline V CDR1 and CDR2: SGHDN, FVKESK. The CDR3 extends over 16 amino acids. The V gene lost 0 bases and the J gene lost 5 bases, with 16 bases spanning the gap. CDR3 in amino acids: CASSQDRAGPLETQYF. For the CDR3, the DNA is TGTGCCAGCAGCCAAGATCGGGCAGGCCCTCTGGAGACCCAGTACTTC.

The V gene is TRBV10-3, the J gene TRBJ2-1; 7 bases match TRBD1. This CDR3 is 13 amino acids long. CDR1 ENHRY and CDR2 SYGVKD come from the germline V gene. J was trimmed by 8 bases and V by 10 bases; bases with no gene match: 11. The CDR3 region has the DNA TGTGCCACCCGACAGGGCCCCGGGGATGAGCAGTTCTTC. Translation gives CATRQGPGDEQFF.

The gene calls are TRBV25-1 and TRBJ1-5, with D possibly TRBD1 on 5 matching bases. The V end was cut by 8 bases, the J end by 0 bases, with 11 bases between. The CDR3 is 14 residues long. Looked up from germline, CDR1 is MGHDK and CDR2 is SYGVNS. The CDR3 bases are TGTGCCAGCTCACTCAGGGATAGCAATCAGCCCCAGCATTTT. Protein: CASSLRDSNQPQHF.

The chain joins TRBV27 to TRBJ1-2; D not certain. Germline V lookup: CDR1 MNHEY, CDR2 SMNVEV (reference sequence). This CDR3 is built from 15 residues. V was pared by 6 bases and J by 4 bases, with 18 bases between. CDR3 nucleotide sequence: TGTGCCAGCAGCCTGGCTCCCCCATCCCTCTATGGCTACACCTTC. Residues: CASSLAPPSLYGYTF.

In this sample, this clonotype turned up a few times. The chain joins TRBV7-2 to TRBJ2-1; the D gene is possibly TRBD2 (7 bases). The CDR3 length is 14 residues. The germline gives CDR1 SGHTA, CDR2 FQGNSA. V was trimmed by 5 bases and J by 6 bases, leaving 14 bases between them. For the CDR3, the DNA is TGTGCCAGCAGCCTCCGGGGAGGGGGCAATGAGCAGTTCTTC. It encodes CASSLRGGGNEQFF.

This rearrangement joins TRBV5-1 to TRBJ2-7; D remains ambiguous. Trimming left V 7 bases short and J 0 bases short, with 11 bases between. The CDR3 sequence is 13 residues long. CDR1 and CDR2 from the germline V gene are SGHRS and YFSETQ. CDR3 nucleotides: TGCGCCAGCTCACCGGGCTACTCCTACGAGCAGTACTTC. It translates to CASSPGYSYEQYF.

About this clonotype: A read error may produce the germline difference seen at one junction end. The V call is TRBV12-3 or TRBV12-4, the J call TRBJ2-1, with 10 bases that match TRBD2. This CDR3 has 15 amino acids. CDR3 bases: TGTGCCAGCAGACGGACTAGCGGAAAGGACAATCAGCAGTTCTTC. Translating it yields CASRRTSGKDNQQFF.

J is TRBJ2-1 and V is TRBV18, with 7 bases that match TRBD1. The V segment lost 1 base and the J segment 0 bases; nucleotides outside the gene matches: 3. There are 16 residues in the CDR3. Germline V lookup: CDR1 KGHSH, CDR2 LQKENI. CDR3 nucleotides: TGTGCCAGCTCACCACTTTGGGACAGCTCCTACAATGAGCAGTTCTTC. It translates to CASSPLWDSSYNEQFF.

CDR3 nucleotides: TGTGCCAGCAGACCACTTATTAGACAGGGTGTGCGATACGAGCAGTACTTC. It codes for CASRPLIRQGVRYEQYF. The chain is built from TRBV6-2 or TRBV6-3 and TRBJ2-7; the match to TRBD1 covers 7 bases. Per germline, CDR1 MNHEY and CDR2 SVGEGT. The junction had 18 bases not matched to a gene; V was cut back by 6 bases and J by 4 bases. The CDR3 sequence is 17 residues long.

The J gene is TRBJ1-1, the V gene TRBV6-4; D is unresolved. Between the trimmed V and J ends, which lost 8 bases and 4 bases, there was a span of 17 bases. Germline V gives CDR1 MRHNA, CDR2 SNTAGT. The CDR3 totals 14 residues. CDR3 DNA sequence: TGTGCCAGCTGGTTGAGACACGCCCCCACTGAAGCTTTCTTT. As protein: CASWLRHAPTEAFF.

The V call is TRBV12-3 or TRBV12-4, the J call TRBJ2-5; 10 bases are shared with TRBD1. J lost 3 bases, V lost 6 bases, and 7 bases had no gene match. The length of the CDR3 is 15 residues. CDR3 protein: CASSPGQGWKETQYF. The CDR3, as DNA: TGTGCCAGCAGCCCGGGACAGGGGTGGAAAGAGACCCAGTACTTC.

A single count supports this clonotype. This chain links TRBV12-3 or TRBV12-4 with TRBJ2-7, with 14 bases that match TRBD2. J was trimmed by 6 bases and V by 6 bases; bases with no gene match: 7. The CDR3 has 15 residues. Written as DNA, the CDR3 is TGTGCCAGCAGGCTGACTAGCGGGAGGGGCTGCGAGCAGTACTTC. Translation: CASRLTSGRGCEQYF.

In this sample, this clonotype turned up once. The chain has TRBV5-8 and TRBJ2-7; TRBD1 aligns across 7 bases. CDR3 length: 12 residues. The germline gives CDR1 SGHTS, CDR2 YDEGEE. J gave up 6 bases and V 5 bases, and 5 bases lay outside the gene matches. The CDR3 reads CASRQGTREQYF. In DNA, the CDR3 is TGTGCCAGCAGACAGGGGACGCGCGAGCAGTACTTC.

The chain uses TRBV5-1 and TRBJ2-7; possibly TRBD2 for D (5 bases). The CDR3 totals 14 residues. V gave up 1 base and J gave up 3 bases, with 11 bases separating them. Germline V gives CDR1 SGHRS, CDR2 YFSETQ. DNA of the CDR3: TGCGCCAGCAGCTTGCGAGGGAGTATCTACGAGCAGTACTTC. Protein: CASSLRGSIYEQYF.

The chain is built from TRBV9 and TRBJ2-1; either TRBD1 or TRBD2 may supply D (5 bases each). The germline CDR1 and CDR2 sequences are SGDLS and YYNGEE. The V gene lost 0 bases and the J gene lost 8 bases, with 21 bases spanning the gap. This CDR3 region has 17 residues. The CDR3, as DNA: TGTGCCAGCAGCGTAGTGGGTCTGGGGGTGGGAGTGTATGAGCAGTTCTTC. Translated, it gives CASSVVGLGVGVYEQFF.

This clonotype has ten or more counts. The J gene is TRBJ2-6, the V gene TRBV9; maybe TRBD2 (6 bases). Between the trimmed V and J ends, which lost 0 bases and 3 bases, there was a span of 13 bases. Per germline, CDR1 SGDLS and CDR2 YYNGEE. CDR3 length: 17 residues. CDR3 DNA: TGTGCCAGCAGCGTAGGTCCGGGAGCCGGTGGGGCCAACGTCCTGACTTTC. Amino acids: CASSVGPGAGGANVLTF.

This clonotype was detected ten times or more. This chain uses TRBV29-1 with TRBJ2-7, with D perhaps matching TRBD1 (5 bases). The CDR3 runs 13 residues. Germline V gene data show CDR1 as SQVTM and CDR2 as ANQGSEA. V lost 1 base and J lost 2, with 9 bases in between. DNA for the CDR3: TGCAGCGTTGAAGGGGCAGGGACCTACGAGCAGTACTTC. It is translated as CSVEGAGTYEQYF.

In this sample, this clonotype turned up once. The chain couples TRBV2 to TRBJ2-7; 7 bases match TRBD2. The better agreement between TRBJ2-5 and the DNA end casts doubt on the J call. The CDR3 consists of 13 residues. CDR1 and CDR2 (germline): SNHLY, FYNNEI. CDR3 DNA: TGTGCCAGCTTCGGGGGGACCAAAGAGACCCAGTACTTC. Protein product: CASFGGTKETQYF.

This clonotype was seen a few times. This chain joins TRBV20-1 and TRBJ2-7; D may match TRBD1 or TRBD2 (6 bases each). Trimming left V 0 bases short and J 6 bases short, with 24 bases between. The CDR3 spans 17 residues. Germline CDR1 reads DFQATT; CDR2 reads SNEGSKA (reference sequence). This CDR3 reads CSAREEGRTEPISEQYF. DNA for the CDR3: TGCAGTGCTAGAGAGGAGGGTCGGACAGAGCCTATAAGCGAGCAGTACTTC.

The chain couples TRBV29-1 to TRBJ2-1, with 8 bases matching TRBD2. J gave up 3 bases and V 4 bases, and 8 bases lay outside the gene matches. Germline lookup yields CDR1 SQVTM and CDR2 ANQGSEA. The CDR3 has 15 amino acids. CDR3 sequence (DNA): TGCAGCGTTGGGTCGGGGGGGTTCTACTACAATGAGCAGTTCTTC. It translates to CSVGSGGFYYNEQFF.